This TCR beta chain was sequenced for a study of blood T cell repertoires in COVID-19. Overall study context: Samples of COVID-19 (acute and convalescent) were obtained from the United States, Italy and Spain. Sample material is recorded as cDNA or gDNA derived from T cells, B-cell-depleted T cells, or PBMCs.

V shed 6 bases, J shed 2 bases, and the junction held 6 bases outside the gene matches. The germline V gene encodes CDR1 LNHDA and CDR2 SQIVND (reference sequence). This CDR3 contains 14 residues. The Seattle site enrolled patients during active infection and followed them longitudinally. In the source study's methods: Reference gene primer amplification gave nucleated cell count estimates. Sequencing was performed with immunoSEQ multiplex PCR; in TCRdb, only in-frame clones are kept and a portion is missing. The V and J calls and the clone size are those of that table, but D and trimming were determined from the DNA. The sample has around 400,000 clones, about 87% seen once.

The J gene is TRBJ1-2, the V gene TRBV19; 7 bases are a match to TRBD1. The sequenced material came from peripheral blood. The receptor was derived from a woman aged 55-75 years with COVID-19, enrolled during active disease. Written as DNA, the CDR3 is TGTGCCAGTAGGAGACAGGGCCAGAACTATGGCTACACCTTC. This sequence encodes CASRRQGQNYGYTF.